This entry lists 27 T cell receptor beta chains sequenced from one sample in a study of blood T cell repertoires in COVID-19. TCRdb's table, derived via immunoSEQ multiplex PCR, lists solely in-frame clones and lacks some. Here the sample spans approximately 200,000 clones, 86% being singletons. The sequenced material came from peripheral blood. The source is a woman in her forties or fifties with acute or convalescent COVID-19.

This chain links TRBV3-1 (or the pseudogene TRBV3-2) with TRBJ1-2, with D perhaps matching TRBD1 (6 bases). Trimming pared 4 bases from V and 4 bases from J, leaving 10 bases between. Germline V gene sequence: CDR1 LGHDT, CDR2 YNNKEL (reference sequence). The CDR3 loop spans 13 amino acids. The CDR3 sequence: CASSRRTAYGYTF. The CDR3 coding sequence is TGTGCCAGCAGCCGTAGGACAGCCTATGGCTACACCTTC.

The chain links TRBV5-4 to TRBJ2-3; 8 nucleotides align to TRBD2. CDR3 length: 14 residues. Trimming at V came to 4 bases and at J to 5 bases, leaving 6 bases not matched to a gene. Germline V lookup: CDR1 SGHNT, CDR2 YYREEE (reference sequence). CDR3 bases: TGTGCCAGCAGCCTAGGGACTAGTGTAGATACGCAGTATTTT. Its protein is CASSLGTSVDTQYF.

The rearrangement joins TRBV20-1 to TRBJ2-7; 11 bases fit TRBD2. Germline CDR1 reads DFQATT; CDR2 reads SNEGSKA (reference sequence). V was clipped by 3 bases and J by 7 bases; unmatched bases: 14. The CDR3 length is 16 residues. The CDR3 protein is CSASPLAGGGPGEQYF. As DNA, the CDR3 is TGCAGTGCTAGTCCCTTAGCGGGAGGGGGCCCTGGGGAGCAGTACTTC.

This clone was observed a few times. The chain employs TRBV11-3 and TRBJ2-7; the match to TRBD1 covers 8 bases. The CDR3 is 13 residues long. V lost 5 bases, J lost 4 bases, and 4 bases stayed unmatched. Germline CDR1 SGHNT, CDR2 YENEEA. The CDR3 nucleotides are TGTGCCAGCAGCCCGGGACAGGTATACGAGCAGTACTTC. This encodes CASSPGQVYEQYF.

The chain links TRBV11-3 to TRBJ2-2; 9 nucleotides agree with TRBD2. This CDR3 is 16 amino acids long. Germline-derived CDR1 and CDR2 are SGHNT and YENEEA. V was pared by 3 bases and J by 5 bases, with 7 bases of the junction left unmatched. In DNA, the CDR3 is TGTGCCAGCAGCTTCCAAGGGCTAGCGGGGACCGGGGAGCTGTTTTTT. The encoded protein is CASSFQGLAGTGELFF.

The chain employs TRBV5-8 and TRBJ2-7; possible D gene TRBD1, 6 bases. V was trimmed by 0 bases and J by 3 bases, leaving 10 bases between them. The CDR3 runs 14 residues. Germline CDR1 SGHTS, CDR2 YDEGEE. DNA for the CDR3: TGTGCCAGCAGCTTGGCACAGGGTGACTACGAGCAGTACTTC. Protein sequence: CASSLAQGDYEQYF.

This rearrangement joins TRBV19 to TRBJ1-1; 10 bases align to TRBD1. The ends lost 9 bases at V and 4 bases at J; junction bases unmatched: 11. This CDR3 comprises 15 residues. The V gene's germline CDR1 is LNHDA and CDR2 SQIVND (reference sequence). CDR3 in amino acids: CASRVTGGEGTEAFF. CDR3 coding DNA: TGTGCCAGCCGAGTGACAGGGGGCGAGGGCACTGAAGCTTTCTTT.

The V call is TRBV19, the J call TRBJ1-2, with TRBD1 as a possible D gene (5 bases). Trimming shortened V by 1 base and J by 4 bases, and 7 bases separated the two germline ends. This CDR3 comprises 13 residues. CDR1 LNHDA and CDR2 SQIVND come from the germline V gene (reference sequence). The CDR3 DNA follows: TGTGCCAGTAGTATAGCGGGGGTCTATGGCTACACCTTC. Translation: CASSIAGVYGYTF.

The CDR3 DNA reads as TGCAGCGTTGAAGAGGACGAGCCCAGGGCCGTTACGATGCGCTACACCTTC. As protein: CSVEEDEPRAVTMRYTF. V is TRBV29-1 and J is TRBJ1-2; D may be TRBD1 (5 bases). V lost 0 bases and J 9 bases, leaving 26 bases between the germline ends. There are 17 residues in the CDR3. Germline values: CDR1 SQVTM, CDR2 ANQGSEA.

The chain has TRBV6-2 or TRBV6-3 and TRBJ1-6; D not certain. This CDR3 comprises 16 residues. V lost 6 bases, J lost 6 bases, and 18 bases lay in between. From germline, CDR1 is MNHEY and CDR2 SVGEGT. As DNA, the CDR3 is TGTGCCAGCAGCCCTCGCGACGGACTAATTAATTCACCCCTCCACTTT. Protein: CASSPRDGLINSPLHF.

The CDR3 sequence: CASILSGPMNTGELFF. In DNA, the CDR3 is TGTGCCAGCATCCTGAGCGGACCCATGAACACCGGGGAGCTGTTTTTT. The genes are TRBV7-9 and TRBJ2-2, with D maybe TRBD2 (5 bases). Germline V gene lookup returns CDR1 SEHNR and CDR2 FQNEAQ (reference sequence). Trimming pared 7 bases from V and 1 base from J, leaving 16 bases between. The CDR3 has 16 amino acids. Together with reference TRBV7-9 and TRBJ2-2, the CDR3 gives the full variable domain: DTGVSQNPRHKITKRGQNVTFRCDPISEHNRLYWYRQTLGQGPEFLTYFQNEAQLEKSRLLSDRFSAERPKGSFSTLEIQRTEQGDSAMYLCASILSGPMNTGELFFGEGSRLTVL.

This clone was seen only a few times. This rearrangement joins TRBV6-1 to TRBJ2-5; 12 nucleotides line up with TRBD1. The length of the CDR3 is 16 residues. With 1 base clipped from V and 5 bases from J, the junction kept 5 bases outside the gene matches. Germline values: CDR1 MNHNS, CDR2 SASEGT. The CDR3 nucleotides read TGTGCCAGCAGTGAAGACGGGACAGGGGGCGCGGAGACCCAGTACTTC. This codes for CASSEDGTGGAETQYF.

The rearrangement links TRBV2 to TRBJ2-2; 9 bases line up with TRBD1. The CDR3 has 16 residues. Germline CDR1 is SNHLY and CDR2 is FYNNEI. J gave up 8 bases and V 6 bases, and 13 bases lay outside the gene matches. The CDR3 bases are TGTGCCAGCAGCCAAGAAGGGACAGGGCTGGGGGGGGAGCTGTTTTTT. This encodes CASSQEGTGLGGELFF.

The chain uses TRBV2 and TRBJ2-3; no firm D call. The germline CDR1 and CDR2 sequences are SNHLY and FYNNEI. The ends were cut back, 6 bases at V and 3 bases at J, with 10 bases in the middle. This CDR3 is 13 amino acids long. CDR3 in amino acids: CASRGKFTDTQYF. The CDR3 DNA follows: TGTGCCAGCAGGGGCAAGTTTACAGATACGCAGTATTTT.

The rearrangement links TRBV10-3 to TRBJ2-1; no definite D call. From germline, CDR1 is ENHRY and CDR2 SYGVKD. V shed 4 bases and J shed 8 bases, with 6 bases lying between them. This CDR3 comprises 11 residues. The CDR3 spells CAISASDEQFF. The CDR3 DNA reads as TGTGCCATCAGTGCCTCAGATGAGCAGTTCTTC.

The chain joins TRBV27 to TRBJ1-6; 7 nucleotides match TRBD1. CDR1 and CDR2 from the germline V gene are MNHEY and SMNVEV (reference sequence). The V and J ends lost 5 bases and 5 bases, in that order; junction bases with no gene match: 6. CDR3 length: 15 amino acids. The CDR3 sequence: CASSGRDSDNSPLHF. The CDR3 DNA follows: TGTGCCAGCAGTGGCCGGGACAGCGATAATTCACCCCTCCACTTT.

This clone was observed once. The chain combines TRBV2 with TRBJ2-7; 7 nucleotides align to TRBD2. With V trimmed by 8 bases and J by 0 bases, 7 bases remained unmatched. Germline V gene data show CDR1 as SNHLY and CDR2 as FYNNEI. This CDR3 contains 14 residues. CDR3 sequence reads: CASGGDYLSYEQYF. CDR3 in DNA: TGTGCCAGCGGCGGGGACTACCTCTCCTACGAGCAGTACTTC.

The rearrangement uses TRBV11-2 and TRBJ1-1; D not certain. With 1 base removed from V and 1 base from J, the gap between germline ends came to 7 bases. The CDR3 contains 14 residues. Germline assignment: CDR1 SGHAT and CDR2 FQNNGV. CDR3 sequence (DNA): TGTGCCAGCAGCTTAGCGTGGCAGAACACTGAAGCTTTCTTT. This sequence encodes CASSLAWQNTEAFF.

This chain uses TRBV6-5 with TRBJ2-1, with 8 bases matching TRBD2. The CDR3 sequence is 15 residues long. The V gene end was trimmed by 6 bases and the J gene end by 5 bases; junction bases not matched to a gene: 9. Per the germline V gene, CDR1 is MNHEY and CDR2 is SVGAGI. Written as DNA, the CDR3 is TGTGCCAGCAGCACGACTAGCGCCCTAAACAATGAGCAGTTCTTC. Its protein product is CASSTTSALNNEQFF.

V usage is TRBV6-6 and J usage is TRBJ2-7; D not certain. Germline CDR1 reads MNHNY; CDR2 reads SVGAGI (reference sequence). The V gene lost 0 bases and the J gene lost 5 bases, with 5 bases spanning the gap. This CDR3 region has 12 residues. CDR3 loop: CASSYSADEQYF. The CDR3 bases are TGTGCCAGCAGTTACTCGGCCGACGAGCAGTACTTC.

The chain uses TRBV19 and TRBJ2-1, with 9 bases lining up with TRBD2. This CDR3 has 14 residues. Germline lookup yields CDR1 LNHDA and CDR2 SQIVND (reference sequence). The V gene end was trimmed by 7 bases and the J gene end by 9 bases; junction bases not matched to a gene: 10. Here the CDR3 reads CASTSSGTRSEQFF. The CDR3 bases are TGTGCCAGTACTTCTAGCGGGACTCGGAGTGAGCAGTTCTTC.

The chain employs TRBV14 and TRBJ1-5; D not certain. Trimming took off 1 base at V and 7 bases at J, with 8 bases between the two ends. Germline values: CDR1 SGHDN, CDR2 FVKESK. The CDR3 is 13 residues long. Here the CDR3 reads CASSQGPQQPQHF. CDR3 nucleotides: TGTGCCAGCAGCCAAGGCCCGCAGCAGCCCCAGCATTTT.

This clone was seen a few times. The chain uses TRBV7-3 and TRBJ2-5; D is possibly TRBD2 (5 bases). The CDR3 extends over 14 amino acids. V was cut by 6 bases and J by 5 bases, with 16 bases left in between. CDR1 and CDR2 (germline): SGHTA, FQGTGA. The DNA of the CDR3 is TGTGCCAGCAGGTTCCCACTAGATAGCGAGACCCAGTACTTC. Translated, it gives CASRFPLDSETQYF.

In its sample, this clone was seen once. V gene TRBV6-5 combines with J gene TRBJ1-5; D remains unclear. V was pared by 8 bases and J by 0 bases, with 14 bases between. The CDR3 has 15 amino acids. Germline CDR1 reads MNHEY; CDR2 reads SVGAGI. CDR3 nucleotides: TGTGCCAGCGCTTCCCATCAGATTAGCAATCAGCCCCAGCATTTT. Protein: CASASHQISNQPQHF.

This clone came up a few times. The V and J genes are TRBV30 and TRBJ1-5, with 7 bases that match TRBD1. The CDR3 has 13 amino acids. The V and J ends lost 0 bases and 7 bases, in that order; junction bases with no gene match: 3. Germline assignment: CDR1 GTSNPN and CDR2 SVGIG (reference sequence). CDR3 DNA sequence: TGTGCCTGGAGTGTACAGGGGCCGCAGCCCCAGCATTTT. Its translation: CAWSVQGPQPQHF.

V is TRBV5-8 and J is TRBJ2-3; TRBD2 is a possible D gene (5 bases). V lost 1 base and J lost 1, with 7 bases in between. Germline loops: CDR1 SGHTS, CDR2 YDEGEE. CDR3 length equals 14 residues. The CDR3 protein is CASSLTRGTDTQYF. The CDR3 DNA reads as TGTGCCAGCAGCTTGACTAGGGGCACAGATACGCAGTATTTT.

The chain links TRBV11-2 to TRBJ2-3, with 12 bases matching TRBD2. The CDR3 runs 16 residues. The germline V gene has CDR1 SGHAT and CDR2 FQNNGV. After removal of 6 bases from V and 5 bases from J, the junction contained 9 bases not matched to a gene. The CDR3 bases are TGTGCCAGCAGGTTCGACCTGGGACTAGCGGGAGATACGCAGTATTTT. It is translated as CASRFDLGLAGDTQYF.